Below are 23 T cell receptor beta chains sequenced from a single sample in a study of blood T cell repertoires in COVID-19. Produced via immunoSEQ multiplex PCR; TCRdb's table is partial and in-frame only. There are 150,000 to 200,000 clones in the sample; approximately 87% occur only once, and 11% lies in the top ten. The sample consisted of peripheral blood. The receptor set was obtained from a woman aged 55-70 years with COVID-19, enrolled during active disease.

This CDR3 is CAWLAAGQGTTNEKLFF. CDR3 in DNA: TGTGCCTGGTTAGCTGCGGGACAGGGGACAACTAATGAAAAACTGTTTTTT. The V gene is TRBV30, the J gene TRBJ1-4; 10 nucleotides align to TRBD1. Unmatched junction bases numbered 9, after V lost 5 bases and J lost 0 bases. Germline CDR1 and CDR2: GTSNPN and SVGIG (reference sequence). The CDR3 runs 17 residues. Combining the CDR3 with reference TRBV30 and TRBJ1-4 gives the whole variable domain SQTIHQWPATLVQPVGSPLSLECTVEGTSNPNLYWYRQAAGRGLQLLFYSVGIGQISSEVPQNLSASRPQDRQFILSSKKLLLSDSGFYLCAWLAAGQGTTNEKLFFGSGTQLSVL.

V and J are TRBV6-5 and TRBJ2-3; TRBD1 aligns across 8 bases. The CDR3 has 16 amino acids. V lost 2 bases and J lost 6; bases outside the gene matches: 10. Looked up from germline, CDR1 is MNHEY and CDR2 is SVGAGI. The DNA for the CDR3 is TGTGCCAGCAGTTACACCGGACAGGGTCTTTCTGATACGCAGTATTTT. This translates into CASSYTGQGLSDTQYF.

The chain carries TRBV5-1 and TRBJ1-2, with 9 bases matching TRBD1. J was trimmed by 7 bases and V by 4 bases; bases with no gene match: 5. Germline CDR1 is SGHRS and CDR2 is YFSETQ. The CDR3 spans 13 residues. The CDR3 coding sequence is TGCGCCAGCAGCAGGGACAGGGCCGCTGGCTACACCTTC. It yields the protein CASSRDRAAGYTF.

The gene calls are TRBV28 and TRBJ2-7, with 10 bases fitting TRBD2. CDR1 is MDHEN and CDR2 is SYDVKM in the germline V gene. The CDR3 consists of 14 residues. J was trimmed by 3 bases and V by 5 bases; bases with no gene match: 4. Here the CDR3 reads CASSPRTSGYEQYF. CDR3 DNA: TGTGCCAGCAGTCCCCGGACTAGCGGCTACGAGCAGTACTTC. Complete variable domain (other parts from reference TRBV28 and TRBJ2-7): DVKVTQSSRYLVKRTGEKVFLECVQDMDHENMFWYRQDPGLGLRLIYFSYDVKMKEKGDIPEGYSVSREKKERFSLILESASTNQTSMYLCASSPRTSGYEQYFGPGTRLTVT.

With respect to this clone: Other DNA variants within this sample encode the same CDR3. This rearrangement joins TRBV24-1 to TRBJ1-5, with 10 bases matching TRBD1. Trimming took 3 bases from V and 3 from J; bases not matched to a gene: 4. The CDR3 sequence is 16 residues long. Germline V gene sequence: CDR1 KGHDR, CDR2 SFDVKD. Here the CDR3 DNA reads TGTGCCACCAGTGATCCGGGGACAGGGGACAATCAGCCCCAGCATTTT. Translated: CATSDPGTGDNQPQHF.

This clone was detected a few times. CDR3 sequence reads: CAWRSRDRDLEAFF. CDR3 in DNA: TGTGCCTGGAGGTCCCGGGACAGAGACCTTGAAGCTTTCTTT. This sequence joins TRBV30 and TRBJ1-1; 7 nucleotides align to TRBD1. The length of the CDR3 is 14 residues. Trimming took 3 bases from V and 7 from J; bases not matched to a gene: 11. Germline V gives CDR1 GTSNPN, CDR2 SVGIG (reference sequence).

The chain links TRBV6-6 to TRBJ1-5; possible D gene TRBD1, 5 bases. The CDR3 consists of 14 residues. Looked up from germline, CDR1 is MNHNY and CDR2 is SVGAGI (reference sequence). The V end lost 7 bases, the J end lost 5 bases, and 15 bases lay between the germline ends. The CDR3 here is CASTEVRRDQPQHF. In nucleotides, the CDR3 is TGTGCCAGCACAGAGGTTCGCAGGGATCAGCCCCAGCATTTT.

CDR3 sequence: CASCDSSYEQYF. In nucleotides, the CDR3 is TGTGCCAGCTGTGATAGTAGCTACGAGCAGTACTTC. This rearrangement joins TRBV27 to TRBJ2-7, with D unresolved. Germline values: CDR1 MNHEY, CDR2 SMNVEV (reference sequence). V lost 8 bases, J lost 3 bases, and 11 bases lay in between. There are 12 residues in the CDR3.

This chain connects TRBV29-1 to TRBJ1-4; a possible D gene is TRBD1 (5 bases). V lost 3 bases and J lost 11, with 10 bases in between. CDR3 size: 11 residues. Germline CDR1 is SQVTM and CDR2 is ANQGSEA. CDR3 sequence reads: CSVDGQGKLFF. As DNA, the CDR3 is TGCAGCGTTGATGGCCAGGGTAAACTGTTTTTT. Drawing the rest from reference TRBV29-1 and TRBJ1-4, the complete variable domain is SAVISQKPSRDICQRGTSLTIQCQVDSQVTMMFWYRQQPGQSLTLIATANQGSEATYESGFVIDKFPISRPNLTFSTLTVSNMSPEDSSIYLCSVDGQGKLFFGSGTQLSVL.

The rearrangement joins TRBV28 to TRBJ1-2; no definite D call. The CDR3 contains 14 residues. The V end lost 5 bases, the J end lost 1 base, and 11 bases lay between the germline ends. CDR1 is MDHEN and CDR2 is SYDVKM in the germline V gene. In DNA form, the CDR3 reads TGTGCCAGCAGTCTCTCTCGAGATAACTATGGCTACACCTTC. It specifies CASSLSRDNYGYTF.

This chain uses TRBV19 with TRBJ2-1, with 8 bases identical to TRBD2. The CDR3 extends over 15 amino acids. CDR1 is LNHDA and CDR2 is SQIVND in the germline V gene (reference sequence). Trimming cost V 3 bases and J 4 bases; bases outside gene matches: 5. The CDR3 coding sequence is TGTGCCAGTAGTATTCCAGCGGGAGTATACAATGAGCAGTTCTTC. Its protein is CASSIPAGVYNEQFF.

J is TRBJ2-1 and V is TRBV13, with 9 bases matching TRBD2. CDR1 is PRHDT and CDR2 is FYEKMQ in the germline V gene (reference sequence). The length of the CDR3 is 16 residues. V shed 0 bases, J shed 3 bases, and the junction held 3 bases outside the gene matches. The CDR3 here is CASSLGSSGIYNEQFF. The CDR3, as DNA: TGTGCCAGCAGCTTAGGGTCTAGCGGGATCTACAATGAGCAGTTCTTC.

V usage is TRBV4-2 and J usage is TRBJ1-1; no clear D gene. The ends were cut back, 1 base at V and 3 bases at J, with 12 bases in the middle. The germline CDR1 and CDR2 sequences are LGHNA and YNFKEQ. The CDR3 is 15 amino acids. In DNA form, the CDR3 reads TGTGCCAGCAGCCAAGGAGGCGGCGTGTACACTGAAGCTTTCTTT. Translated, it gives CASSQGGGVYTEAFF.

The CDR3 region has the DNA TGTGCCAGCAGTTTGCAGGGGACCTATGGCTACACCTTC. Its protein is CASSLQGTYGYTF. V gene TRBV28 combines with J gene TRBJ1-2; TRBD1 might be the D (6 bases). Germline V gene lookup returns CDR1 MDHEN and CDR2 SYDVKM. The CDR3 contains 13 residues. The V and J ends lost 3 bases and 4 bases respectively, with 9 bases between them.

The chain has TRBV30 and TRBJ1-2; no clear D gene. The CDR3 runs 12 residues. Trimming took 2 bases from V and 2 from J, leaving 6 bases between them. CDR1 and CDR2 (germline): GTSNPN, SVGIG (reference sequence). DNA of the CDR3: TGTGCCTGGAGTACAAAAAACTATGGCTACACCTTC. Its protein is CAWSTKNYGYTF.

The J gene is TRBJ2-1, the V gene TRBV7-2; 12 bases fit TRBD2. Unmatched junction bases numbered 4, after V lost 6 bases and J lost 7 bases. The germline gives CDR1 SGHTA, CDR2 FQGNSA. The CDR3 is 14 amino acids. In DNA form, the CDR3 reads TGTGCCAGCAGATTGACTAGCGGGAGTAATGAGCAGTTCTTC. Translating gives CASRLTSGSNEQFF.

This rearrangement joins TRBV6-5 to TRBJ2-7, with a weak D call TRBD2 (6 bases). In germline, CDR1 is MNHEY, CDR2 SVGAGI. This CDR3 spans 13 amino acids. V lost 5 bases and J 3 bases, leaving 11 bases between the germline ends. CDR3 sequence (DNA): TGTGCCAGCAGTCGGGGGACCTACTACGAGCAGTACTTC. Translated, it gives CASSRGTYYEQYF.

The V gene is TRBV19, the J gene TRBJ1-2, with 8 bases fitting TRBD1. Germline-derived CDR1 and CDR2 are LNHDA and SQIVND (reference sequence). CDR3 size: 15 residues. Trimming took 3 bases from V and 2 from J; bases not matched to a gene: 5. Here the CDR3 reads CASSISGGSNYGYTF. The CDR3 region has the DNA TGTGCCAGTAGTATCTCAGGGGGCTCCAACTATGGCTACACCTTC.

CDR3 region: CASSQDPSGRPETQYF. The CDR3 DNA sequence: TGCGCCAGCAGCCAAGATCCTAGCGGGAGACCAGAGACCCAGTACTTC. V usage is TRBV4-1 and J usage is TRBJ2-5, with TRBD2 matching over 10 bases. The CDR3 is 16 residues long. Germline CDR1 and CDR2: MGHRA and YSYEKL. V was pared by 0 bases and J by 4 bases, with 5 bases of the junction left unmatched.

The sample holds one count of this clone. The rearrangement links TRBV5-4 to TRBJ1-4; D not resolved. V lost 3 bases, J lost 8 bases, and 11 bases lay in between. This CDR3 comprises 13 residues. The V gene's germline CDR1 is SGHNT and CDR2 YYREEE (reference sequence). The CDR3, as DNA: TGTGCCAGCAGCTCACAGTTAATGGAAAAACTGTTTTTT. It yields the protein CASSSQLMEKLFF.

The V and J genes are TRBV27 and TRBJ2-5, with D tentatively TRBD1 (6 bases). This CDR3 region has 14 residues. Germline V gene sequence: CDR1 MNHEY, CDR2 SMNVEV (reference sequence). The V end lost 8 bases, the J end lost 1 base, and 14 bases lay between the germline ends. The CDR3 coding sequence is TGTGCCAGCCGGCCAACAGGGCGCCAAGAGACCCAGTACTTC. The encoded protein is CASRPTGRQETQYF.

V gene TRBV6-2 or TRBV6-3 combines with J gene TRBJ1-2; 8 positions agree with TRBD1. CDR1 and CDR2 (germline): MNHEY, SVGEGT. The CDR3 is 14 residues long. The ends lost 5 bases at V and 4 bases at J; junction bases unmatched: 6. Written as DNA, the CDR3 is TGTGCCAGCAGTACCCGACAGGGGTCCTATGGCTACACCTTC. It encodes CASSTRQGSYGYTF.

The DNA for the CDR3 is TGTGCCAGCAGCCCACCTGGCGAGCGGGACTACACAGATACGCAGTATTTT. It codes for CASSPPGERDYTDTQYF. This chain joins TRBV11-2 and TRBJ2-3; 7 bases line up with TRBD2. CDR1 and CDR2 from the germline V gene are SGHAT and FQNNGV. Trimming cost V 5 bases and J 2 bases; bases outside gene matches: 13. This CDR3 has 17 residues.